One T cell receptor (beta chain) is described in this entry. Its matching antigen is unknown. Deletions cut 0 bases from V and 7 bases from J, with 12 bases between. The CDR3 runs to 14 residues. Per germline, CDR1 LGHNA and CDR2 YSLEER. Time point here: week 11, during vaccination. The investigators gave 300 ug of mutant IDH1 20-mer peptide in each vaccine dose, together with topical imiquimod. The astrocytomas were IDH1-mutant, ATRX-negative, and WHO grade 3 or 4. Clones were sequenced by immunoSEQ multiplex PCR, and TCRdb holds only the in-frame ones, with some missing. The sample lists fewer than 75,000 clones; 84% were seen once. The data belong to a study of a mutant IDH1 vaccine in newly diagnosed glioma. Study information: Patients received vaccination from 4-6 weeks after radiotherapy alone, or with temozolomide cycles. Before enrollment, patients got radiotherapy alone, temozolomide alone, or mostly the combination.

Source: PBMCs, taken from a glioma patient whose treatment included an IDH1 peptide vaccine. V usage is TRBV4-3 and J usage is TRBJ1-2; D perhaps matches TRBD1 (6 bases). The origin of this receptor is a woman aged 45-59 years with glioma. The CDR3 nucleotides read TGCGCCAGCAGCCAAGATTCACAGGGAGGTGGCTACACCTTC. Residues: CASSQDSQGGGYTF.